This entry describes one T cell receptor beta chain. The data originate from a study of shared clonotypes between healthy human individuals. For the study at large: There were three CD4 naive, three CD4 memory, two CD8 naive and one CD8 memory plates per donor.

Profiled with immunoSEQ multiplex PCR; TCRdb holds only in-frame clones, not every one. The top ten clones hold roughly 0.13% of a sample with just over 2,000,000 clones, 95% of them seen once. The sequenced sample consisted of naive CD4+ T cells sorted from blood. Specified subset: CD45RA+ positively selected. This clonotype originated in a man aged 18 to 29 in good health.

CDR3 sequence reads: CASSPRSGQVSYEQYF. CDR3 nucleotides: TGTGCCAGCTCCCCCCGCTCGGGACAAGTCTCCTACGAGCAGTACTTC. The chain uses TRBV18 and TRBJ2-7, with a possible D match to TRBD1 (6 bases). CDR1 is KGHSH and CDR2 is LQKENI in the germline V gene. CDR3 length equals 16 residues. V was shortened by 6 bases and J by 0 bases, with 18 bases between the two germline ends.